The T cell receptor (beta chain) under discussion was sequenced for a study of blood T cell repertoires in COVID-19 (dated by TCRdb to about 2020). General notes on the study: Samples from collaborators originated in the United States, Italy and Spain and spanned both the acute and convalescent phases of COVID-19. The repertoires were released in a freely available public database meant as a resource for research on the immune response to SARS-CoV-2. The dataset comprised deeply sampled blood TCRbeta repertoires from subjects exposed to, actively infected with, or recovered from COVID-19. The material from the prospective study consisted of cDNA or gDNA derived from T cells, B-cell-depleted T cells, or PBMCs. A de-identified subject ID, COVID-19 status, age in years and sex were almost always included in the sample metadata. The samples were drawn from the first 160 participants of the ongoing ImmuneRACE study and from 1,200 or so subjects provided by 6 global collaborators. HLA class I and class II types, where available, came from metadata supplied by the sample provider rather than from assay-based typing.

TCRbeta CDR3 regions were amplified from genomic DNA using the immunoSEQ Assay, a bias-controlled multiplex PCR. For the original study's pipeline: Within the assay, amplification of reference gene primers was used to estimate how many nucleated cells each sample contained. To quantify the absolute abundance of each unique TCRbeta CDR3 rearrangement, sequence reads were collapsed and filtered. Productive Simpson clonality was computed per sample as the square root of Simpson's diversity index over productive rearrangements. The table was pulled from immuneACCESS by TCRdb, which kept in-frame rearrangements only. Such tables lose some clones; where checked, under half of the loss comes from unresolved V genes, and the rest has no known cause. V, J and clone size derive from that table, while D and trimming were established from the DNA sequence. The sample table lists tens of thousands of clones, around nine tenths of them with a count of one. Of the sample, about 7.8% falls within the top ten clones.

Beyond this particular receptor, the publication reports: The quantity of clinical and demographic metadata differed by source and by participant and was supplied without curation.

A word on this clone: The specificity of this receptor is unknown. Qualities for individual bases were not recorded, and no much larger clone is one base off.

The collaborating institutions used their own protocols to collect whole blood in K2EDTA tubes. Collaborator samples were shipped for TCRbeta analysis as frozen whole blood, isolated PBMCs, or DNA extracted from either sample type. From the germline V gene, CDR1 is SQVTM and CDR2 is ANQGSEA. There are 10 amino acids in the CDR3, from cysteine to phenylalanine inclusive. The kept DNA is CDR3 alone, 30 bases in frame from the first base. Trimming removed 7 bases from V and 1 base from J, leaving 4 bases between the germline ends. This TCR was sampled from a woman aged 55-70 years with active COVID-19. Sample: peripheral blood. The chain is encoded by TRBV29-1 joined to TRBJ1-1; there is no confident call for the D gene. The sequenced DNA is TGCAGCGGTAAGAACACTGAAGCTTTCTTT. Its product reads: CSGKNTEAFF.